This TCR beta chain is from a study of monozygotic twins with cystic fibrosis. A note on this clone: The antigen is not known.

CDR1 is KGHSH and CDR2 is LQKENI in the germline V gene. The CDR3 loop spans 12 amino acids. V was shortened by 2 bases and J by 1 base, with 2 bases between the two germline ends. Clones were read by immunoSEQ multiplex PCR, and TCRdb kept only the in-frame ones, dropping some. The sample carries fewer than 30,000 clones, around four fifths recorded once. Study findings and constraints: Monozygotic CF twins shared more identical nucleotide clonotypes than unrelated patients. In this small cohort, shared CDR3 numbers showed no association with age, concordance or disease severity.

The sample consisted of blood. The V gene is TRBV18, the J gene TRBJ2-5; the D is unclear. The receptor comes from a girl aged 2-9 years with cystic fibrosis. Here the CDR3 DNA reads TGTGCCAGCTCACCATCCCAAGAGACCCAGTACTTC. This sequence encodes CASSPSQETQYF.